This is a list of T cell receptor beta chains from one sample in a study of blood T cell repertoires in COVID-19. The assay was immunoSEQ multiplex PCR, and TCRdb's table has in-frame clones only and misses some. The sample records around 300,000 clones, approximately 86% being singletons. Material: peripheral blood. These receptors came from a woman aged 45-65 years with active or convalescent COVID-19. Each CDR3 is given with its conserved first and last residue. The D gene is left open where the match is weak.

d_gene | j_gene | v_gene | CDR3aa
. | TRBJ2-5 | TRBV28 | CASRSLDRIEETQYF
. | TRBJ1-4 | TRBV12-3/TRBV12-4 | CASQGIPGEKLFF
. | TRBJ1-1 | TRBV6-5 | CASSYHRTEKAFF
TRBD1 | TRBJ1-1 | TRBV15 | CATREPGQANAEAFF
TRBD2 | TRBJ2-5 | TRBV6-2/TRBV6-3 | CASSYSSSGDQETQYF
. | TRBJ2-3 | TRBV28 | CASTPDSSTDTQYF
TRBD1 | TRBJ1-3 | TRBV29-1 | CSAGTGTPGNTIYF
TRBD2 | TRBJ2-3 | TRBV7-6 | CASSLAGGIDTQYF
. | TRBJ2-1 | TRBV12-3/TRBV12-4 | CASSHSNNEQFF
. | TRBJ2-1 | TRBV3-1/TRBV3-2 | CASSQVSGTGASYNEQFF
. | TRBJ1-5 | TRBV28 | CASIIGGSYSNQPQHF
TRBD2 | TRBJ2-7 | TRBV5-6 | CASSHGLAGVESYEQYF
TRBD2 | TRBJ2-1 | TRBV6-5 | CASSLTSGPNNEQFF
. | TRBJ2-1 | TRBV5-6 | CASSLFGTGNEQFF
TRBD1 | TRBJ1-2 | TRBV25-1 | CASSDPGQGYGYTF
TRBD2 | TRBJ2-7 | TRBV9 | CASSAGTSGRVYEQYF
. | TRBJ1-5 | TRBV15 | CATSRAYNQPQHF
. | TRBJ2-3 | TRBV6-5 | CASMDRRFSTDTQYF
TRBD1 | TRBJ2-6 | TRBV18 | CASSPSAWTGGEAGANVLTF
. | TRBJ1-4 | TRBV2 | CASSEASGGLKLFF
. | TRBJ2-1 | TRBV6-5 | CASSMHKSSYNEQFF
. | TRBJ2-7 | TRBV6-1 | CASRPQGSHEQYF
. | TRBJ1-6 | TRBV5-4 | CASSLGGGKFSPLHF
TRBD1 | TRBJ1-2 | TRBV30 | CAWTRQGINYGYTF
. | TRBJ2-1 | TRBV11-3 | CASSSGGTFNEQFF
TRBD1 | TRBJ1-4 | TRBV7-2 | CASSLSWTGVEKLFF
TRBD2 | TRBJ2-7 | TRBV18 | CASSPTSDYEQYF
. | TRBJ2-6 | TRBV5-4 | CASSSAGSPGGDLTF
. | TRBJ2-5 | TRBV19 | CPKKTHTKTKHDEDQETQYF
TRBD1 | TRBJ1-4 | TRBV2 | CASSAGGVREKLFF
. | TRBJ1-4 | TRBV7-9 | CASSLVPPTTTNEKLFF
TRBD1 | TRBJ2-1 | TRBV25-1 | CASSWTGVNEQFF
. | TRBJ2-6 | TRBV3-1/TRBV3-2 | CASSQESGTGANVLTF
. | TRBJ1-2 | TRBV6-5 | CASSYSRGGHYGYTF
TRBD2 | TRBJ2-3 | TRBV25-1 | CASGGLASTSTDTQYF
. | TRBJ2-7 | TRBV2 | CASSEGPLYEQYF
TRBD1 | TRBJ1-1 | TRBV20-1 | CSASLGTGNTEAFF
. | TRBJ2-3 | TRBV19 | CASSISGRTDTQYF
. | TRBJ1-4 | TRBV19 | CASEDTFATNEKLFF
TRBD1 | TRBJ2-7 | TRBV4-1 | CASSQVRFAGTAVTYEQYF
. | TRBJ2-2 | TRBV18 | CASSPPTRAGELFF
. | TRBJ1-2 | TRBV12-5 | CASGLNGGDYGYTF
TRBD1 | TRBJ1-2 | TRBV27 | CASSRSGTGVLYGYTF
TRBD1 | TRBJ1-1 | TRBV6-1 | CASSESGGTEAFF
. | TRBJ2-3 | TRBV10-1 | CASSDNLITDTQYF
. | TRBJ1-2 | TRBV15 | CATSTSHIGYTF
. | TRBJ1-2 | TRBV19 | CASNTALSGYTF
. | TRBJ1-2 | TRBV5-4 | CASSTGEVGYTF
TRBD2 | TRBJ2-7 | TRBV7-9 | CASSPRSGDPYEQYF
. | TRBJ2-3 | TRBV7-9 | CASSRGAGSTDTQYF
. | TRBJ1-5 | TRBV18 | CASSPPGVGQPQHF
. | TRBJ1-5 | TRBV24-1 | CATSAGGGQPQHF
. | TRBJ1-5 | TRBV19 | CASTVHSNQPQHF
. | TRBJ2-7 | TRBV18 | CASSPPQAREQYF
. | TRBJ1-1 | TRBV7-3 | CASSAQGNTEAFF
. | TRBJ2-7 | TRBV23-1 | CASSHAGGAYEQYF
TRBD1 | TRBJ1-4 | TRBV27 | CASSIFSPGQGSEKLFF